This entry concerns a single T cell receptor (beta chain). CDR1 and CDR2 from the germline V gene are SGHTA and FQGNSA. The CDR3 extends over 14 amino acids. These data are taken from a study of monozygotic twins with inflammatory bowel disease. TCRdb derives one entry per CDR3 protein from the 5' RACE reads, leaving out DNA. In total, the table holds a few hundred thousand distinct CDR3 sequences. This sequence originates from a human donor with ulcerative colitis or Crohn's disease, or a healthy co-twin of an affected twin (not recorded which). This chain joins TRBV7-2 and TRBJ2-7; TCRdb's D call, TRBD1, is unchecked because there is no DNA. Sequenced material: blood. This CDR3 is CASSLSTGRYEQYF.